What follows describes a single T cell receptor (beta chain). Its antigen is unidentified. The donors were in the roughly 120-subject validation cohort, distinct from the approximately 700-subject first cohort. Only in-frame clones appear in the TCRdb table, and some are missing; sequencing was by immunoSEQ multiplex PCR. The sample has fewer than 250,000 clones; around nine tenths are singletons. CDR3 length: 15 residues. The germline V gene encodes CDR1 SEHNR and CDR2 FQNEAQ (reference sequence). With V trimmed by 3 bases and J by 5 bases, 8 bases remained unmatched. This sample was taken from a study of cytomegalovirus exposure and HLA in healthy donors. Regarding the study as a whole: Cytomegalovirus status was reportedly diagnosed by the classifier with high specificity and sensitivity. In vitro work confirmed that three CMV-associated chains recognize CMV antigens. In a later analysis, first-cohort TCR clusters were found to tend to co-occur in the roughly 120 validation repertoires.

Sequenced material: PBMCs. This clonotype was obtained from a man younger than 30 in good health and CMV-seronegative. The rearrangement uses TRBV7-9 and TRBJ1-2, with 8 bases identical to TRBD1. The CDR3 here is CASSLAGQGSYGYTF. CDR3 in DNA: TGTGCCAGCAGCTTGGCCGGACAGGGATCTTATGGCTACACCTTC.